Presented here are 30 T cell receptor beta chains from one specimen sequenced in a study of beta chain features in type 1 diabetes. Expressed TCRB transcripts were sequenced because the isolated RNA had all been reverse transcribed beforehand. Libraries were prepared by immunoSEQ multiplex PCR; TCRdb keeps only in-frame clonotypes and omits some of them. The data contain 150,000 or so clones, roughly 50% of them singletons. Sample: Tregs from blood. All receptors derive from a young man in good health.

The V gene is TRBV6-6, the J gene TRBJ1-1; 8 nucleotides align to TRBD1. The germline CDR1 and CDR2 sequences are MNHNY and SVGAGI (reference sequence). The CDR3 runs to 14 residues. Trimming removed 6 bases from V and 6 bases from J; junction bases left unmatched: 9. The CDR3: CASRAGTGGAEAFF. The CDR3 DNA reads TGTGCCAGCAGAGCCGGGACAGGAGGCGCTGAAGCTTTCTTT.

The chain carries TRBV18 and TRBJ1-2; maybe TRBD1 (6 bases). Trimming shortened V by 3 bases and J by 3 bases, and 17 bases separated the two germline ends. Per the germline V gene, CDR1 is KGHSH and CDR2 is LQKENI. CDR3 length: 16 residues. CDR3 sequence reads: CASSPQPQGLHYGYTF. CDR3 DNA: TGTGCCAGCTCACCCCAACCCCAGGGGTTGCACTATGGCTACACCTTC.

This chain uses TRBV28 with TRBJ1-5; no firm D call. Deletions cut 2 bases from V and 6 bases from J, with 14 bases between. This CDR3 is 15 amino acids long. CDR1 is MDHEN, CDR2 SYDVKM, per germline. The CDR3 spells CASSLAVGFGQPQHF. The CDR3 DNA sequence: TGTGCCAGCAGTTTAGCCGTCGGGTTTGGTCAGCCCCAGCATTTT.

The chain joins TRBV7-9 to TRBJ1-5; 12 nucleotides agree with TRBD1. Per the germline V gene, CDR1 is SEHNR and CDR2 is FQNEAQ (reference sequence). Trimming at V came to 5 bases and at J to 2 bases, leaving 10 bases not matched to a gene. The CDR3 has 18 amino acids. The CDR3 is CASSGTRDRGLRNQPQHF. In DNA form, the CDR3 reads TGTGCCAGCAGCGGGACCCGGGACAGGGGGCTACGCAATCAGCCCCAGCATTTT. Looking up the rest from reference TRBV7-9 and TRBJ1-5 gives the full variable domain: DTGVSQNPRHKITKRGQNVTFRCDPISEHNRLYWYRQTLGQGPEFLTYFQNEAQLEKSRLLSDRFSAERPKGSFSTLEIQRTEQGDSAMYLCASSGTRDRGLRNQPQHFGDGTRLSIL.

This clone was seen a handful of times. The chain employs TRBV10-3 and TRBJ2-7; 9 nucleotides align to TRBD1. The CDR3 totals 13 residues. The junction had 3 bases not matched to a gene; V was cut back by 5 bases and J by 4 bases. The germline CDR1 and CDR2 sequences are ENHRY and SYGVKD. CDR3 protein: CAISKQGAYEQYF. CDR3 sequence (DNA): TGTGCCATCAGTAAACAGGGGGCTTACGAGCAGTACTTC.

The CDR3 region is CASSLLADTQYF. The CDR3 DNA reads as TGCGCCAGCAGCTTGCTAGCAGATACGCAGTATTTT. V and J are TRBV5-1 and TRBJ2-3; D gene unclear. This CDR3 has 12 residues. V lost 1 base to trimming and J lost 4 bases, with 4 bases between them. The V gene's germline CDR1 is SGHRS and CDR2 YFSETQ.

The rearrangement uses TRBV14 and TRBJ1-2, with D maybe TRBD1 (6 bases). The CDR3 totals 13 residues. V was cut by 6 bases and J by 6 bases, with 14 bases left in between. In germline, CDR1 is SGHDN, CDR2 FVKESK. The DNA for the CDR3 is TGTGCCAGCAGGGCAACAGGGAGTCATGGCTACACCTTC. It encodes CASRATGSHGYTF.

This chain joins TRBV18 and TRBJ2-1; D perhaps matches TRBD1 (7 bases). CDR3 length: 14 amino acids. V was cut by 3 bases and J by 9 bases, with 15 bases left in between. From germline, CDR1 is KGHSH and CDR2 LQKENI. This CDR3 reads CASSPRGQFIEQFF. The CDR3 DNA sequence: TGTGCCAGCTCACCGCGGGGACAGTTCATTGAGCAGTTCTTC.

The CDR3 DNA follows: TGTGCAAGTCGCTCCTCACCAGGAGGGAACACTGAAGCTTTCTTT. As protein: CASRSSPGGNTEAFF. The chain carries TRBV12-2 and TRBJ1-1. TRBV12-2 is a documented pseudogene. This CDR3 comprises 15 residues.

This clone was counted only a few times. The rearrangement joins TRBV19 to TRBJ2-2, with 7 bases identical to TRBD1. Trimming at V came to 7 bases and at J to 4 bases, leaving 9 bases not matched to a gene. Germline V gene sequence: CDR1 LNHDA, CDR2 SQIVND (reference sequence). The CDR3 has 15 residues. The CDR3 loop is CASKTTGRTTGELFF. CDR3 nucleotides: TGTGCCAGTAAAACGACAGGGCGGACCACCGGGGAGCTGTTTTTT.

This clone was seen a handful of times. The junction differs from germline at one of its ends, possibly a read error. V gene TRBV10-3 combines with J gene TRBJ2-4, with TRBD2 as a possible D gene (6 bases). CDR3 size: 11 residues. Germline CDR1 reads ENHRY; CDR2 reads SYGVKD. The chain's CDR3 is CATHEEGVLRF. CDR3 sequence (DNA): TGTGCCACTCATGAGGAGGGTGTTCTTCGCTTC.

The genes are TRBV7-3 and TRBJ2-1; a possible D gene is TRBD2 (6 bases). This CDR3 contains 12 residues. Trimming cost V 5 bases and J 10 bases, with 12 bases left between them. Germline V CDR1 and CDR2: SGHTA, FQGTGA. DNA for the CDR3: TGTGCCAGCAGCCTCCCGCGGGGAGAGCAGTTCTTC. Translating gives CASSLPRGEQFF.

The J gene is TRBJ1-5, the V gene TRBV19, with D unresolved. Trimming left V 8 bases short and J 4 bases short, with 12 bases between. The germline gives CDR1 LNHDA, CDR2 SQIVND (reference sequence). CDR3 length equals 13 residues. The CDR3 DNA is TGTGCCAGTCGCGGGCAGATTAATCAGCCCCAGCATTTT. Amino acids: CASRGQINQPQHF.

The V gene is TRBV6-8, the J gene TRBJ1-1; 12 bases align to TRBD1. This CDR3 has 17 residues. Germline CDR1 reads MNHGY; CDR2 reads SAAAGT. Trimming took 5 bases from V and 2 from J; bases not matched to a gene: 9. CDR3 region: CASSHVGQGAGNTEAFF. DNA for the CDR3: TGTGCCAGCAGTCACGTGGGACAGGGGGCAGGAAACACTGAAGCTTTCTTT.

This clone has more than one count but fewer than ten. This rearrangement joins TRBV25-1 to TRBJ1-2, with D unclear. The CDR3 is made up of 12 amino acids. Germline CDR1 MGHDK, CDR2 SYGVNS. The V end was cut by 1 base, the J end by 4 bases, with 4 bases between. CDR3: CASSEWPYGYTF. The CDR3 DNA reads TGTGCCAGCAGTGAATGGCCCTATGGCTACACCTTC.

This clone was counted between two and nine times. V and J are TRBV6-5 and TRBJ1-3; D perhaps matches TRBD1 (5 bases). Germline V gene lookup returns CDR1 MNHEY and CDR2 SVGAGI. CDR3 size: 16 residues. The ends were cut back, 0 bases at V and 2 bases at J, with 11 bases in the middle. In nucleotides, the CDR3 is TGTGCCAGCAGTTACTCAGGGGCTCGGACTGGAAACACCATATATTTT. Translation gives CASSYSGARTGNTIYF.

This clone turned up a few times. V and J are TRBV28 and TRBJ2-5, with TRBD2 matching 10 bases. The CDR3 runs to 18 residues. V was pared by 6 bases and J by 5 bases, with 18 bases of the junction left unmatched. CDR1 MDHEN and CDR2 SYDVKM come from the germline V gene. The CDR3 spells CASSPIGLGLANGETQYF. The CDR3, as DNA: TGTGCCAGCAGCCCTATTGGGTTGGGACTAGCGAACGGGGAGACCCAGTACTTC.

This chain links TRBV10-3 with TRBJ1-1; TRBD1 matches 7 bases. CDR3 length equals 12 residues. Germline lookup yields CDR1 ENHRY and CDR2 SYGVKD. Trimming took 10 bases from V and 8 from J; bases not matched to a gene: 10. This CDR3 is CATTGQGVEAFF. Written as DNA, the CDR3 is TGTGCCACCACCGGCCAGGGGGTCGAAGCTTTCTTT.

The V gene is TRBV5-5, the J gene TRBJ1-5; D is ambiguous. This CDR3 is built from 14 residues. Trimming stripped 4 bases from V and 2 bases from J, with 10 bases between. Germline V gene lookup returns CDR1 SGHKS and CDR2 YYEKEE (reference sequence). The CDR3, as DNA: TGTGCCAGCAGCCGCGGGAGCCGCAATCAGCCCCAGCATTTT. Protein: CASSRGSRNQPQHF. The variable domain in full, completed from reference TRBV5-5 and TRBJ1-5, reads DAGVTQSPTHLIKTRGQQVTLRCSPISGHKSVSWYQQVLGQGPQFIFQYYEKEERGRGNFPDRFSARQFPNYSSELNVNALLLGDSALYLCASSRGSRNQPQHFGDGTRLSIL.

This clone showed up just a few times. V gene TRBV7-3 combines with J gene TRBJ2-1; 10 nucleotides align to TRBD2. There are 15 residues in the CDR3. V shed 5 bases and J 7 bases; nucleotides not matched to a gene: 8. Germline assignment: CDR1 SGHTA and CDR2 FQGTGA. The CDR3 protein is CASSTDSGRRNEQFF. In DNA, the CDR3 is TGTGCCAGCAGCACTGATAGCGGGAGGAGGAATGAGCAGTTCTTC.

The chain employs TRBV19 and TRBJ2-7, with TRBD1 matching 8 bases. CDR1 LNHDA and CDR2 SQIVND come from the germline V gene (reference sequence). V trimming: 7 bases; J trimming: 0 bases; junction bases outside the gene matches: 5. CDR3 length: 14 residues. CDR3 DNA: TGTGCCAGTAACTCAGGGGGCCCCTCCTACGAGCAGTACTTC. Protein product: CASNSGGPSYEQYF.

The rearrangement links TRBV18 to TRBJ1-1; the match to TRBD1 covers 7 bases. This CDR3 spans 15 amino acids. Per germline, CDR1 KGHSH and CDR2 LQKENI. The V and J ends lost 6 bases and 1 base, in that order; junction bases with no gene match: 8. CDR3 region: CASSPRTGWNTEAFF. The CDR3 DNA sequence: TGTGCCAGCTCTCCGCGGACAGGCTGGAACACTGAAGCTTTCTTT.

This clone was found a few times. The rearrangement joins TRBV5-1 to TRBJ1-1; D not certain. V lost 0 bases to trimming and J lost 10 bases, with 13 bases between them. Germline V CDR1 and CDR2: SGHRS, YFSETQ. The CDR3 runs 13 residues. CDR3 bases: TGCGCCAGCAGCTTGGGAACAGAAATAGGAGCTTTCTTT. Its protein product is CASSLGTEIGAFF.

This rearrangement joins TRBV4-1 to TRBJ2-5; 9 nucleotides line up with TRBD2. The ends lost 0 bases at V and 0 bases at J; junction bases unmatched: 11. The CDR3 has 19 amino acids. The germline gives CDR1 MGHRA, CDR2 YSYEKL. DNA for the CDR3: TGCGCCAGCAGCCAAGATCCGGGCGGGGGGGCCGGGTACCAAGAGACCCAGTACTTC. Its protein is CASSQDPGGGAGYQETQYF.

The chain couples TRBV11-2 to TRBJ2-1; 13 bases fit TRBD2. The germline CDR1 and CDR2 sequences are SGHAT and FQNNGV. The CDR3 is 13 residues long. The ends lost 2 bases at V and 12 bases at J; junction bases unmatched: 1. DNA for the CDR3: TGTGCCAGCAGCTTAAGACTAGCGGGGGGGCAGTTCTTC. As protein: CASSLRLAGGQFF.

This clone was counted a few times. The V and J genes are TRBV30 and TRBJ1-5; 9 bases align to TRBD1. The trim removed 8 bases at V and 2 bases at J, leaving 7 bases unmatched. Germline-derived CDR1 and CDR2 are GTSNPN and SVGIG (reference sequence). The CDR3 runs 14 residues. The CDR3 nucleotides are TGTGCCGCTCGACGGACAGGGGGCAATCAGCCCCAGCATTTT. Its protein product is CAARRTGGNQPQHF.

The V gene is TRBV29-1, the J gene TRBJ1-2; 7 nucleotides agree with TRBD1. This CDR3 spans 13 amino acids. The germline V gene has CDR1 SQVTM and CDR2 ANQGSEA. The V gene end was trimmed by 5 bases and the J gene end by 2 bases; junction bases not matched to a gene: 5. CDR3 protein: CSVTPDRNYGYTF. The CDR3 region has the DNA TGCAGCGTTACCCCGGACAGGAACTATGGCTACACCTTC. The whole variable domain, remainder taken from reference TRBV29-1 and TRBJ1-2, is SAVISQKPSRDICQRGTSLTIQCQVDSQVTMMFWYRQQPGQSLTLIATANQGSEATYESGFVIDKFPISRPNLTFSTLTVSNMSPEDSSIYLCSVTPDRNYGYTFGSGTRLTVV.

The CDR3 coding sequence is TGCGCCAGCAGCCCCGGACTAGCGGGAGGGCCGGATACGCAGTATTTT. Its protein product is CASSPGLAGGPDTQYF. The chain employs TRBV5-1 and TRBJ2-3, with TRBD2 identical over 15 bases. The CDR3 is 16 amino acids. With 4 bases clipped from V and 6 bases from J, the junction kept 6 bases outside the gene matches. Germline assignment: CDR1 SGHRS and CDR2 YFSETQ.

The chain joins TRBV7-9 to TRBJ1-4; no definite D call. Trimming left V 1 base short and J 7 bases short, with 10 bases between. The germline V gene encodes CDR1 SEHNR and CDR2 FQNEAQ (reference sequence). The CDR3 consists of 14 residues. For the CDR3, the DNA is TGTGCCAGCAGCTTAGTTCTTAGTGGTGAAAAACTGTTTTTT. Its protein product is CASSLVLSGEKLFF.

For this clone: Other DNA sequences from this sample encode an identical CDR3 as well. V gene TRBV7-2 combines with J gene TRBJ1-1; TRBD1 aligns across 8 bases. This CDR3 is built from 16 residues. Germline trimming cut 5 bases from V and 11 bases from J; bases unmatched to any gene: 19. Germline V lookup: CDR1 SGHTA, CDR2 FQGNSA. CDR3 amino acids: CASSRPRTGNTIGAFF. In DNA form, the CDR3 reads TGTGCCAGCAGCAGACCCCGGACAGGGAATACGATAGGCGCTTTCTTT.